This entry lists 9 T cell receptor beta chains sequenced from one sample in a study of identical twins. TCRdb redid the calling of the 5' RACE reads with MiXCR, one entry per CDR3 protein. This sample has more than 1.5 million distinct CDR3 sequences; around 29% occur once, and the top ten carry around 0.25%. Sequenced input: cord blood. These receptors all come from a newborn girl in good health.

The chain carries TRBV27 and TRBJ1-6; a weak D match, TRBD1 (5 bases). The CDR3 spans 14 residues. Trimming removed 5 bases at V and 8 bases at J, with 13 bases between. CDR1 is MNHEY and CDR2 is SMNVEV in the germline V gene (reference sequence). The CDR3 nucleotides read TGTGCCAGCAGTGTAAGGGGCCTGGATTCACCCCTCCACTTT. Translated: CASSVRGLDSPLHF.

The chain joins TRBV20-1 to TRBJ2-4; 8 bases are shared with TRBD2. The V segment lost 4 bases and the J segment 1 base; nucleotides outside the gene matches: 6. The CDR3 length is 15 residues. Germline V gene sequence: CDR1 DFQATT, CDR2 SNEGSKA (reference sequence). CDR3 residues: CSAKAGEVAKNIQYF. The CDR3, as DNA: TGCAGTGCTAAAGCGGGGGAGGTGGCCAAAAACATTCAGTACTTC.

This clonotype has just a few counts. The V gene is TRBV4-1, the J gene TRBJ2-1; 9 nucleotides line up with TRBD2. The J segment lost 4 bases and the V segment lost 1 base, leaving 8 bases of the junction unmatched. The length of the CDR3 is 17 residues. Germline loops: CDR1 MGHRA, CDR2 YSYEKL. As DNA, the CDR3 is TGCGCCAGCAGCCAAGGTCACCGAGCGGGGGGATACAATGAGCAGTTCTTC. Amino acids: CASSQGHRAGGYNEQFF.

The rearrangement uses TRBV14 and TRBJ2-7; TRBD1 agrees at 7 bases. This CDR3 is 17 amino acids long. Unmatched junction bases numbered 18, after V lost 8 bases and J lost 2 bases. Germline assignment: CDR1 SGHDN and CDR2 FVKESK. CDR3 loop: CASLEPIPGQLTYEQYF. The DNA for the CDR3 is TGTGCCAGCCTTGAACCGATACCGGGACAGTTGACCTACGAGCAGTACTTC.

The CDR3 DNA is TGCGCCAGCAGTGGAGCGGGGTCGCGGAATTCACCCCTCCACTTT. This sequence encodes CASSGAGSRNSPLHF. The rearrangement joins TRBV5-1 to TRBJ1-6; no clear D. Germline CDR1 is SGHRS and CDR2 is YFSETQ. This CDR3 spans 15 amino acids. V was shortened by 5 bases and J by 7 bases, with 16 bases between the two germline ends. Full variable domain (missing parts from reference TRBV5-1 and TRBJ1-6): KAGVTQTPRYLIKTRGQQVTLSCSPISGHRSVSWYQQTPGQGLQFLFEYFSETQRNKGNFPGRFSGRQFSNSRSEMNVSTLELGDSALYLCASSGAGSRNSPLHFGNGTRLTVT.

As concerns this clonotype: Given a much more abundant clone one base away, this may be a read error. The J gene is TRBJ2-1, the V gene TRBV20-1; 7 bases align to TRBD1. V shed 4 bases and J 10 bases; nucleotides not matched to a gene: 13. Germline lookup yields CDR1 DFQATT and CDR2 SNEGSKA (reference sequence). The CDR3 contains 14 residues. CDR3: CSATDRHSSYEQFF. The CDR3 DNA reads TGCAGTGCTACGGACAGGCACAGCTCCTACGAGCAGTTCTTC.

This rearrangement joins TRBV19 to TRBJ2-2; 7 nucleotides agree with TRBD2. The CDR3 covers 15 residues. Trimming at V came to 3 bases and at J to 7 bases, leaving 8 bases not matched to a gene. From germline, CDR1 is LNHDA and CDR2 SQIVND (reference sequence). CDR3 protein: CASSIGRLAGGELFF. In nucleotides, the CDR3 is TGTGCCAGTAGTATTGGGAGACTAGCAGGCGGGGAGCTGTTTTTT.

This clonotype was recorded a few times. The chain employs TRBV7-2 and TRBJ2-3; 7 positions match TRBD1. V was pared by 11 bases and J by 0 bases, with 5 bases of the junction left unmatched. This CDR3 is built from 13 residues. Germline CDR1 SGHTA, CDR2 FQGNSA. The CDR3 is CARLQGSTDTQYF. CDR3 sequence (DNA): TGTGCCCGCCTACAGGGGAGCACAGATACGCAGTATTTT.

V is TRBV24-1 and J is TRBJ2-5; D is possibly TRBD2 (5 bases). The CDR3 sequence is 16 residues long. Trimming took off 4 bases at V and 11 bases at J, with 25 bases between the two ends. CDR1 and CDR2 (germline): KGHDR, SFDVKD. This chain's CDR3 is CATSERVGGDYNEQYF. In nucleotides, the CDR3 is TGTGCCACCAGTGAAAGGGTCGGTGGAGACTACAATGAGCAGTACTTC.